The entry below gives a single T cell receptor beta chain sequence along with its context. Sequencing was performed with immunoSEQ multiplex PCR; in TCRdb, only in-frame clones are kept and a portion is missing. The sample yields fewer than 4,500 clones, roughly 80% seen once. Trimming cost V 3 bases and J 5 bases; bases outside gene matches: 4. The CDR3 loop spans 15 amino acids. Germline V CDR1 and CDR2: SEHNR, FQNEAQ (reference sequence). Noted time point: newly diagnosed, previously untreated cHL patient sample. CD8+ T cell isolation from thawed PBMCs was performed by magnetic negative selection. The entry originates in a study of PD-1 blockade in classical Hodgkin lymphoma.

The chain links TRBV7-9 to TRBJ2-7; 13 nucleotides line up with TRBD2. The origin of this receptor is a human donor with classical Hodgkin lymphoma. Sequencing was done on a sample of CD8+ T cells from blood. The CDR3 DNA reads as TGTGCCAGCAGCTTCGGACTAGCGGGAGTCAACGAGCAGTACTTC. It is translated as CASSFGLAGVNEQYF. Variable domain in full (rest from reference TRBV7-9 and TRBJ2-7): DTGVSQNPRHKITKRGQNVTFRCDPISEHNRLYWYRQTLGQGPEFLTYFQNEAQLEKSRLLSDRFSAERPKGSFSTLEIQRTEQGDSAMYLCASSFGLAGVNEQYFGPGTRLTVT.